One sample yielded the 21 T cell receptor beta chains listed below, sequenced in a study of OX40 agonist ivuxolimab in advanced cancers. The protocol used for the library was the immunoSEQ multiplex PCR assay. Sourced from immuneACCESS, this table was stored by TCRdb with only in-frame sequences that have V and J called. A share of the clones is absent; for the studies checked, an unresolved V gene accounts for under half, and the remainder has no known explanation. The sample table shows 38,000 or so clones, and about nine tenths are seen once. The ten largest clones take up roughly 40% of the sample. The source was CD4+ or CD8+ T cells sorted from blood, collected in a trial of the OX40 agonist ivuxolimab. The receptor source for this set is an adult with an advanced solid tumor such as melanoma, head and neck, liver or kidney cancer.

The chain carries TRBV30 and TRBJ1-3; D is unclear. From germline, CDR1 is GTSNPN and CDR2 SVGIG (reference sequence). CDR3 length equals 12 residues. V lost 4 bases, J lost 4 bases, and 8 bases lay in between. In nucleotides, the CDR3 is TGTGCCTGGACGGACGTAGGAAACACCATATATTTT. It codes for CAWTDVGNTIYF.

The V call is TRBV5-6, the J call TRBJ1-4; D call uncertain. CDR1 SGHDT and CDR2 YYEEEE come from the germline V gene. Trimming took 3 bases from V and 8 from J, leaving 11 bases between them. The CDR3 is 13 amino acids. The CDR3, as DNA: TGTGCCAGCAGCTACCAGGCCGGGGAAAAACTGTTTTTT. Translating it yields CASSYQAGEKLFF. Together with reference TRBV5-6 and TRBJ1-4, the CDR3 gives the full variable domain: DAGVTQSPTHLIKTRGQQVTLRCSPKSGHDTVSWYQQALGQGPQFIFQYYEEEERQRGNFPDRFSGHQFPNYSSELNVNALLLGDSALYLCASSYQAGEKLFFGSGTQLSVL.

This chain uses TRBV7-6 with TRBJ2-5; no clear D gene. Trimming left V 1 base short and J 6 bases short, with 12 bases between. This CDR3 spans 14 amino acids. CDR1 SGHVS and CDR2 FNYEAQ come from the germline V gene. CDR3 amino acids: CASSLGKGRQTQYF. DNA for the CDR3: TGTGCCAGCAGCTTAGGAAAGGGCAGGCAGACCCAGTACTTC.

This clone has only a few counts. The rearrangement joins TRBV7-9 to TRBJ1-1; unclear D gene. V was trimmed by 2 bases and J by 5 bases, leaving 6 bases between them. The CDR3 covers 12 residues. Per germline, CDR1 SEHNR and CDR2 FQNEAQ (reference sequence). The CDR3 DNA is TGTGCCAGCAGCTTACGGGTGACTGAAGCTTTCTTT. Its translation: CASSLRVTEAFF.

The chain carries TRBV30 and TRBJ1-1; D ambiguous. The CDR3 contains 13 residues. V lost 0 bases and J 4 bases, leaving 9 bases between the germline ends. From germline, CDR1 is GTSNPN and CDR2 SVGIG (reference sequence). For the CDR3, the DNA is TGTGCCTGGAGTGTACTCGAGGTCACTGAAGCTTTCTTT. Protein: CAWSVLEVTEAFF.

CDR3: CASSSRQEHTDQPQHF. The CDR3 DNA follows: TGTGCCAGCAGTTCCCGACAGGAACATACGGATCAGCCCCAGCATTTT. The gene calls are TRBV28 and TRBJ1-5, with TRBD1 as a possible D gene (6 bases). CDR3 size: 16 residues. The germline V gene has CDR1 MDHEN and CDR2 SYDVKM. Trimming removed 4 bases at V and 5 bases at J, with 18 bases between.

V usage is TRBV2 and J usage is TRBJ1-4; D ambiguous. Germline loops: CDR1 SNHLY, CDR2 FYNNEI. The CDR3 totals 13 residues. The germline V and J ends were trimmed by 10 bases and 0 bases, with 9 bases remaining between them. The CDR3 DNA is TGTGCCATCGAGACATCAACTAATGAAAAACTGTTTTTT. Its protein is CAIETSTNEKLFF.

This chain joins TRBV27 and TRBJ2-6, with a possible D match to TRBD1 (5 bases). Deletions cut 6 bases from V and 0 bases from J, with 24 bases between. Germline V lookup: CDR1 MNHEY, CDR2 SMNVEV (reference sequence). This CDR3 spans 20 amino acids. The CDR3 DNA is TGTGCCAGCAGGCCGATCGGATCCCCAGGGCTCTTCTCTGGGGCCAACGTCCTGACTTTC. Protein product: CASRPIGSPGLFSGANVLTF.

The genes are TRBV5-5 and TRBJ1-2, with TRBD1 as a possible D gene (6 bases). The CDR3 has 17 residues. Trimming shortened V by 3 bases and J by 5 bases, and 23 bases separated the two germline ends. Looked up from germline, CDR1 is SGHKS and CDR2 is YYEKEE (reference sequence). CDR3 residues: CASSWGAQLLASYGYTF. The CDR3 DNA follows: TGTGCCAGCAGCTGGGGGGCCCAGCTTCTAGCTTCTTATGGCTACACCTTC.

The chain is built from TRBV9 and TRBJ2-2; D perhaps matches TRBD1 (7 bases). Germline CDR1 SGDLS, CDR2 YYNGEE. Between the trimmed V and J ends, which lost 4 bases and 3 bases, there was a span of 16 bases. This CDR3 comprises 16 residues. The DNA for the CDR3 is TGTGCCAGCAGCTTGCCAGGGGGGCTGGACACCGGGGAGCTGTTTTTT. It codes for CASSLPGGLDTGELFF. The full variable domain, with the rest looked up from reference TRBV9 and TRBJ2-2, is DSGVTQTPKHLITATGQRVTLRCSPRSGDLSVYWYQQSLDQGLQFLIQYYNGEERAKGNILERFSAQQFPDLHSELNLSSLELGDSALYFCASSLPGGLDTGELFFGEGSRLTVL.

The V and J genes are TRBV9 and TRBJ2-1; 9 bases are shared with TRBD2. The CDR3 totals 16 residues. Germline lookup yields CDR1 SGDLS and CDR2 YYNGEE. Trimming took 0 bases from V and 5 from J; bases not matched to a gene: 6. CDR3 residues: CASSVVRAGGHNEQFF. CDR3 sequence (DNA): TGTGCCAGCAGCGTAGTCCGGGCGGGGGGGCACAATGAGCAGTTCTTC.

CDR3 DNA sequence: TGTGCCAGCAGTGATCGATACGAGCAGTACTTC. It is translated as CASSDRYEQYF. The rearrangement uses TRBV2 and TRBJ2-7; D gene ambiguous. V shed 3 bases and J shed 4 bases, with 4 bases lying between them. This CDR3 contains 11 residues. Germline loops: CDR1 SNHLY, CDR2 FYNNEI.

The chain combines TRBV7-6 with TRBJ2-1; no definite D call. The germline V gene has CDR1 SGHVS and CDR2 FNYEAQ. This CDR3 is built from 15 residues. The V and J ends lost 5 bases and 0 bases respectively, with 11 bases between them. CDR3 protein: CASSVDTYSYNEQFF. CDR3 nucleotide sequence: TGTGCCAGCAGCGTTGACACCTACTCCTACAATGAGCAGTTCTTC.

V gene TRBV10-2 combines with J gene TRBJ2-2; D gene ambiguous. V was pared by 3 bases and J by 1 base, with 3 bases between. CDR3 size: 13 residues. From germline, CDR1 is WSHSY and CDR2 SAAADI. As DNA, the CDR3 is TGCGCCAGCAGTGACTGGAACACCGGGGAGCTGTTTTTT. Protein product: CASSDWNTGELFF.

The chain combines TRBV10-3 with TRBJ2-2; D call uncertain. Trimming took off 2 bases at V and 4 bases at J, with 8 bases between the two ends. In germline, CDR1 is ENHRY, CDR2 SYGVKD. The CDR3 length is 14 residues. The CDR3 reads CAISEADGTGELFF. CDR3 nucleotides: TGTGCCATCAGTGAGGCGGACGGCACCGGGGAGCTGTTTTTT.

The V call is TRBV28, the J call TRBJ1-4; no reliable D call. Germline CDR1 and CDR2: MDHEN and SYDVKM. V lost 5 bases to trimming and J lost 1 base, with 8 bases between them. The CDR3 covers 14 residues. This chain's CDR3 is CASSPVGTNEKLFF. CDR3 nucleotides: TGTGCCAGCAGTCCAGTCGGAACTAATGAAAAACTGTTTTTT.

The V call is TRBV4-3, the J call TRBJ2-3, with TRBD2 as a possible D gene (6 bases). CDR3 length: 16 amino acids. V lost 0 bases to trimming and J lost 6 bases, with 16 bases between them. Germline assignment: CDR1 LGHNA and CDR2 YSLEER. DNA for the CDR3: TGCGCCAGCAGCCAAGATCGCGGCGGGGTCCGGGATACGCAGTATTTT. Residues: CASSQDRGGVRDTQYF.

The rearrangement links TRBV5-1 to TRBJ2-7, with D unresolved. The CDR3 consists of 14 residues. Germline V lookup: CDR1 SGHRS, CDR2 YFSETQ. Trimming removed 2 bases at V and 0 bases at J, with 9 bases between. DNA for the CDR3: TGCGCCAGCAGCTTAGGCCTGAACTCCTACGAGCAGTACTTC. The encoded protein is CASSLGLNSYEQYF.

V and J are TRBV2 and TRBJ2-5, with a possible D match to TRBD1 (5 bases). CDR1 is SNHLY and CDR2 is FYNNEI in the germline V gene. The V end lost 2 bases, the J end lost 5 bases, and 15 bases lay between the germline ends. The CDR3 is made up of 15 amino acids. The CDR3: CASSETGHGVETQYF. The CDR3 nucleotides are TGTGCCAGCAGTGAAACCGGACATGGAGTGGAGACCCAGTACTTC.

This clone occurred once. As DNA, the CDR3 is TGTGCCAGTAGTATCACTAGCGGGGAGATGAATTACGAGCAGTACTTC. Translation gives CASSITSGEMNYEQYF. V gene TRBV19 combines with J gene TRBJ2-7, with 10 bases lining up with TRBD2. This CDR3 contains 16 residues. V trimming: 3 bases; J trimming: 4 bases; junction bases outside the gene matches: 9. Germline CDR1 and CDR2: LNHDA and SQIVND (reference sequence).

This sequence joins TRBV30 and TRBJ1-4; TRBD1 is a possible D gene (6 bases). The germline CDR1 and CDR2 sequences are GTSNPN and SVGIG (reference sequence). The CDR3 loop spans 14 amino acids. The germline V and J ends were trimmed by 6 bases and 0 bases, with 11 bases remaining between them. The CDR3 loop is CACSEGATNEKLFF. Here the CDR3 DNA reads TGTGCCTGTTCCGAGGGGGCAACTAATGAAAAACTGTTTTTT.